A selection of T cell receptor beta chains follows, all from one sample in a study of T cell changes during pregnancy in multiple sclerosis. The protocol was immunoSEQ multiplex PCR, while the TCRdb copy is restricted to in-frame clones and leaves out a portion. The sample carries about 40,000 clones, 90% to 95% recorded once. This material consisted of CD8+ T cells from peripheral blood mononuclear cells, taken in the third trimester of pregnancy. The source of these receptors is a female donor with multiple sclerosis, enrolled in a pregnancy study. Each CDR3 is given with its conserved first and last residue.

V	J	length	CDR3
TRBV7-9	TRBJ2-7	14	CASSSGGASYEQYF
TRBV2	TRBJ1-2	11	CASRGLYGYTF
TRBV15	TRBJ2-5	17	CATSRDRGRWEKETQYF
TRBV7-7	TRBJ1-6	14	CASSFWVADSPLHF
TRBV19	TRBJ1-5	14	CASSPTGLNQPQHF
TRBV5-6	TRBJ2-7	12	CASSEQGFEQYF
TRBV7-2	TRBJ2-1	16	CASSLLAGVSYNEQFF
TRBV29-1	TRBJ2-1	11	CSVAPQNEQFF
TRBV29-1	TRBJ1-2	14	CSVEPPPGGYGYTF
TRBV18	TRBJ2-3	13	CASSPYRTDTQYF
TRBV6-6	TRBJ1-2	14	CASSYPTGDAGYTF
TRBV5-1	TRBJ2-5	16	CASSQPTGIPQETQYF
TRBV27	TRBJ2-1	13	CASSPYAANEQFF
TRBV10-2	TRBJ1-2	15	CASSESETGTGGYTF
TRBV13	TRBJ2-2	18	CASSAGLAGGPRTGELFF
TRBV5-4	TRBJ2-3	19	CASSLGEAAGGPGSDTQYF
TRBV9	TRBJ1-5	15	CASSVGGTRGEPQHF
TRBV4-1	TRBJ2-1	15	CASSQVRGGHNEQFF
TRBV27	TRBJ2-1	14	CASSRGGLHNEQFF
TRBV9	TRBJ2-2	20	CASSVAAGEPRGSNTGELFF
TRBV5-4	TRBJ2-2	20	CASSPRQQTSFLSNTGELFF
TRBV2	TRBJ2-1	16	CASSEVTSGPRGEQFF
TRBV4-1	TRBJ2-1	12	CASSEGYNEQFF
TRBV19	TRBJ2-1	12	CATADGGSEQFF
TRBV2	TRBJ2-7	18	CASSDGGLAGGYSYEQYF
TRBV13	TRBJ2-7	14	CASSRRDRVAEQYF
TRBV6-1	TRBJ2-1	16	CASSEVGGSVYNEQFF
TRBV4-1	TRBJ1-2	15	CASSGAGRVNYGYTF
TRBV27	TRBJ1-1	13	CASSLSKRTEAFF
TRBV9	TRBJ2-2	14	CASRAGTSTGELFF
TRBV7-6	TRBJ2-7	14	CASSLASVGYEQYF
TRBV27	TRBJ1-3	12	CASGIFGGPIYF
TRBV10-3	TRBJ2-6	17	CAISESLGGGVANVLTF
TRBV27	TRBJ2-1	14	CASGRGSSYNEQFF
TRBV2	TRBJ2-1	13	CASRLAGENEQFF
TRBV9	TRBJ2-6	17	CASSGQGVNSGANVLTF
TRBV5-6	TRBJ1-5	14	CASSLGTGGQPQHF
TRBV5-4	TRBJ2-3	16	CASSSRGETSTDTQYF
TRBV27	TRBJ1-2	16	CASSLSTGTGNYGYTF
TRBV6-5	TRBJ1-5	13	CASSYDRNQPQHF
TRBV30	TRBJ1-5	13	CAWSPSYNQPQHF
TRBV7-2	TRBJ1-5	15	CASSLWLQGNQPQHF
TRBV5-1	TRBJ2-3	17	CASRPLAGGPSTDTQYF
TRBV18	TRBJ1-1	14	CASSPGTDSTEAFF
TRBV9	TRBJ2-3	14	CASSVATGADTQYF
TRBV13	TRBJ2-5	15	CASTHGNSLGETQYF
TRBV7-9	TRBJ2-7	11	CASRDGREQYF